This T cell receptor (beta chain) was sequenced in a study of T cell responses to AZD1222 COVID-19 vaccine. Study-wide results and limits: Reports indicate that nearly half of spike-specific TCRs are directed at unmutated variant regions.

Profiled with immunoSEQ multiplex PCR; TCRdb holds only in-frame clones, not every one. The profile shows roughly 150,000 clones, roughly nine tenths of them singletons. Comment on this clone: Its cognate antigen is unknown.

This clonotype originated in an adult who had recovered from COVID-19. This specimen consisted of peripheral blood, obtained after recovery from COVID-19.

The CDR3 coding sequence is TGCGCCAGCAGCTCTACGACAGGAGACACCGGGGAGCTGTTTTTT. Its translation: CASSSTTGDTGELFF. V usage is TRBV5-1 and J usage is TRBJ2-2; D is possibly TRBD1 (6 bases). The CDR3 is 15 residues long. Germline CDR1 is SGHRS and CDR2 is YFSETQ. Trimming removed 3 bases at V and 3 bases at J, with 12 bases between.